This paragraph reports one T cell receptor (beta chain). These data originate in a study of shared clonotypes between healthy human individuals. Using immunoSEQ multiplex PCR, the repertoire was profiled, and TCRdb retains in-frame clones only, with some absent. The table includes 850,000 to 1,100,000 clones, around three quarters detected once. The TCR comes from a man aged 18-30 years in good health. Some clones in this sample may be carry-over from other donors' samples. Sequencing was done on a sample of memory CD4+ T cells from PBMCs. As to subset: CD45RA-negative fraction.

CDR3 sequence reads: CASSPGQGGTNYGYTF. The DNA for the CDR3 is TGTGCCAGTAGTCCTGGACAGGGAGGGACTAACTATGGCTACACCTTC. The rearrangement uses TRBV19 and TRBJ1-2; TRBD1 matches 8 bases. J was trimmed by 0 bases and V by 5 bases; bases with no gene match: 8. Per the germline V gene, CDR1 is LNHDA and CDR2 is SQIVND (reference sequence). The length of the CDR3 is 16 residues.